The clone carrying this T cell receptor beta chain counts as large. The target antigen is unknown. Generated by immunoSEQ multiplex PCR, the TCRdb table keeps only in-frame clones and is missing some. The table has about 550 clones, roughly a fifth seen once. This record belongs to a study of CD4 T cell repertoires in COVID-19. Whole-study findings and limits: Two or all three memory subsets shared several highly expanded SARS-CoV-2-reactive clonotypes. SARS-CoV and/or HKU1 spike cultures shared between roughly 7 and 28% of SARS-CoV-2 clonotypes.

J lost 1 base, V lost 2 bases, and 1 base had no gene match. This CDR3 has 15 residues. Germline assignment: CDR1 MNHEY and CDR2 SVGAGI. Recombinant SARS-CoV-2 spike or nucleoprotein, presented by autologous monocytes, stimulated the CFSE-labeled cells. Cultures began with 400,000 to 650,000 cells for each subset. This chain links TRBV6-5 with TRBJ2-2; 7 nucleotides line up with TRBD2. The sequencing used circulating follicular helper CD4+ T cells, cultured in vitro, collected after recovery from COVID-19. The TCR comes from a human donor who had COVID-19. In DNA form, the CDR3 reads TGTGCCAGCAGTTACCCTAGCGGGAACACCGGGGAGCTGTTTTTT. This sequence encodes CASSYPSGNTGELFF.